Below are 32 T cell receptor beta chains sequenced from a single sample in a study of T cells in Graves' hyperthyroidism and ophthalmopathy. There were TCR beta CDR3 regions amplified from RNA transcripts. First-round RT-PCR targeting the TCR CDR3 was performed with the HTBI primer set. TCRdb recomputed calls from the multiplex PCR reads with MiXCR, one row per CDR3 protein. The table records 550,000 to 800,000 distinct CDR3 sequences, 15% to 20% of them present only once. Sequencing used blood. The receptors originated from a man aged 45-60 years with Graves' hyperthyroidism.

This clonotype was seen many times. The chain combines TRBV9 with TRBJ2-7; D is perhaps TRBD1 or TRBD2 (6 bases each). CDR1 and CDR2 from the germline V gene are SGDLS and YYNGEE. V lost 4 bases, J lost 7 bases, and 24 bases lay in between. The CDR3 is 16 residues long. The CDR3 DNA sequence: TGTGCCAGCAGCCCACGGACGGGGGCCGGAACCGGTGAGCAGTACTTC. This gives the protein CASSPRTGAGTGEQYF.

Many counts were recorded for this clonotype. This chain connects TRBV28 to TRBJ1-1, with D possibly being TRBD1 (5 bases). The CDR3 consists of 15 residues. Germline CDR1 and CDR2: MDHEN and SYDVKM. V dropped 5 bases and J dropped 3 bases, with 16 bases sitting between them. CDR3 in amino acids: CASSPGAIADTEAFF. CDR3 coding DNA: TGTGCCAGCAGTCCCGGGGCCATCGCAGACACTGAAGCTTTCTTT.

Points on this clonotype: A much larger clone sits a single nucleotide away, making a read error possible. The rearrangement uses TRBV2 and TRBJ2-7, with D possibly matching TRBD1 (6 bases). CDR1 and CDR2 (germline): SNHLY, FYNNEI. The CDR3 is 11 amino acids. The CDR3 region is CARRQADEQHF. Here the CDR3 DNA reads TGTGCCAGGAGACAGGCGGACGAGCAGCACTTC.

This clonotype was picked up many times. The chain combines TRBV5-5 with TRBJ2-7; 10 bases align to TRBD1. The V gene's germline CDR1 is SGHKS and CDR2 YYEKEE (reference sequence). With 0 bases clipped from V and 5 bases from J, the junction kept 5 bases outside the gene matches. The CDR3 covers 15 residues. The CDR3 here is CASSLVGQGSHEQYF. The CDR3 DNA sequence: TGTGCCAGCAGCTTGGTGGGACAGGGGTCTCACGAGCAGTACTTC. Complete variable domain (other parts from reference TRBV5-5 and TRBJ2-7): DAGVTQSPTHLIKTRGQQVTLRCSPISGHKSVSWYQQVLGQGPQFIFQYYEKEERGRGNFPDRFSARQFPNYSSELNVNALLLGDSALYLCASSLVGQGSHEQYFGPGTRLTVT.

This clonotype occurred a few times. V and J are TRBV7-6 and TRBJ1-1; the D is unclear. Germline V gives CDR1 SGHVS, CDR2 FNYEAQ. The CDR3 extends over 13 amino acids. V lost 6 bases and J 7 bases, leaving 15 bases between the germline ends. This CDR3 is CASSSYESFEAFF. CDR3 bases: TGTGCCAGCAGTTCCTATGAGTCCTTTGAAGCTTTCTTT. Drawing the rest from reference TRBV7-6 and TRBJ1-1, the complete variable domain is GAGVSQSPRYKVTKRGQDVALRCDPISGHVSLYWYRQALGQGPEFLTYFNYEAQQDKSGLPNDRFSAERPEGSISTLTIQRTEQRDSAMYRCASSSYESFEAFFGQGTRLTVV.

This clonotype has just a few counts. The chain recombines TRBV6-2 or TRBV6-3 with TRBJ2-1, with a possible D match to TRBD1 (6 bases). The V and J ends lost 5 bases and 8 bases respectively, with 13 bases between them. The germline CDR1 and CDR2 sequences are MNHEY and SVGEGT. The CDR3 extends over 13 amino acids. As DNA, the CDR3 is TGTGCCAGCAGTCGGATCAGGGGCGATGAGCAGTTCTTC. Translation gives CASSRIRGDEQFF.

Ten or more counts support this clonotype. The chain employs TRBV20-1 and TRBJ2-5, with 8 bases lining up with TRBD1. Germline lookup yields CDR1 DFQATT and CDR2 SNEGSKA (reference sequence). This CDR3 contains 15 residues. The V segment lost 6 bases and the J segment 4 bases; nucleotides outside the gene matches: 13. The DNA of the CDR3 is TGCAGTGCCTCCTCGTCCAGGGGGCGAATAGAGACCCAGTACTTC. Translated, it gives CSASSSRGRIETQYF.

This clonotype was detected many times. V usage is TRBV30 and J usage is TRBJ2-1; 12 bases are a match to TRBD2. Trimming took 0 bases from V and 8 from J; bases not matched to a gene: 8. The CDR3 consists of 16 residues. Per germline, CDR1 GTSNPN and CDR2 SVGIG (reference sequence). The CDR3 region has the DNA TGTGCCTGGAGTGTGAGACTAGCGGGAGTTTTGGATGAGCAGTTCTTC. Its translation is CAWSVRLAGVLDEQFF.

J is TRBJ1-2 and V is TRBV27; tentative D call: TRBD1 (6 bases). Germline V CDR1 and CDR2: MNHEY, SMNVEV (reference sequence). Trimming stripped 3 bases from V and 1 base from J, with 9 bases between. CDR3 length equals 14 residues. The CDR3 nucleotides read TGTGCCAGCAGTTTTCTGGACAGTAACTATGGCTACACCTTC. Its protein is CASSFLDSNYGYTF.

This chain joins TRBV7-9 and TRBJ1-2, with a tentative D call TRBD1 (6 bases). The CDR3 spans 14 residues. V lost 4 bases and J 4 bases, leaving 13 bases between the germline ends. The germline gives CDR1 SEHNR, CDR2 FQNEAQ (reference sequence). The CDR3 reads CASSSYQGSYGYTF. The CDR3 DNA is TGTGCCAGCAGCTCCTATCAGGGGTCCTATGGCTACACCTTC.

V usage is TRBV27 and J usage is TRBJ2-7, with TRBD2 as a possible D gene (7 bases). The V gene's germline CDR1 is MNHEY and CDR2 SMNVEV (reference sequence). This CDR3 comprises 16 residues. V dropped 2 bases and J dropped 2 bases, with 16 bases sitting between them. The CDR3: CASSLVGGAGPYEQYF. The DNA for the CDR3 is TGTGCCAGCAGTTTAGTGGGGGGGGCTGGCCCCTACGAGCAGTACTTC.

This clonotype showed up many times. V and J are TRBV30 and TRBJ2-7; 12 bases map to TRBD2. J gave up 5 bases and V 2 bases, and 10 bases lay outside the gene matches. CDR1 is GTSNPN, CDR2 SVGIG, per germline (reference sequence). The length of the CDR3 is 16 residues. CDR3 sequence reads: CAWSSRLAGALNEQYF. The CDR3 DNA is TGTGCCTGGAGTTCACGACTAGCGGGAGCCTTGAACGAGCAGTACTTC.

This clonotype was found many times. The genes are TRBV12-3 or TRBV12-4 and TRBJ1-5; D perhaps matches TRBD1 (6 bases). Trimming cost V 6 bases and J 7 bases, with 19 bases left between them. This CDR3 region has 15 residues. The CDR3 spells CASRPAGTLGQPQHF. CDR3 DNA sequence: TGTGCCAGCAGACCCGCCGGGACACTTGGCCAGCCCCAGCATTTT.

This clonotype was seen more than once but under ten times. V and J are TRBV12-3 or TRBV12-4 and TRBJ2-7, with 12 bases fitting TRBD2. V was clipped by 10 bases and J by 2 bases; unmatched bases: 6. The CDR3 totals 14 residues. CDR3 region: CANRSSGRAYEQYF. CDR3 coding DNA: TGTGCCAACAGATCTAGCGGGAGGGCCTACGAGCAGTACTTC.

This rearrangement joins TRBV28 to TRBJ1-2; D perhaps matches TRBD1 (6 bases). The CDR3 is 14 amino acids. The V end was cut by 6 bases, the J end by 8 bases, with 19 bases between. Germline V gene lookup returns CDR1 MDHEN and CDR2 SYDVKM. The CDR3 DNA reads TGTGCCAGCAGAAATAGGAGGGGGGAAAGAGGCTACACCTTC. Translation: CASRNRRGERGYTF.

In the case of this clonotype: Compared with germline, one end of the junction differs, possibly owing to a read error. The chain recombines TRBV5-1 with TRBJ1-1, with TRBD1 identical over 7 bases. This CDR3 is 16 amino acids long. Germline V gene lookup returns CDR1 SGHRS and CDR2 YFSETQ. As DNA, the CDR3 is TGCGCCAGCAGTTTGGAGGGGGCGTTTCAGAACACTGAAGCTTTCTTT. Amino acids: CASSLEGAFQNTEAFF.

This clonotype was found many times. The chain employs TRBV7-9 and TRBJ1-4; the D is unclear. The CDR3 has 15 amino acids. Looked up from germline, CDR1 is SEHNR and CDR2 is FQNEAQ (reference sequence). V was clipped by 1 base and J by 5 bases, with 11 bases between them. CDR3 loop: CASSLVGWANEKLFF. DNA of the CDR3: TGTGCCAGCAGCTTAGTGGGTTGGGCAAATGAAAAACTGTTTTTT.

This clonotype was recorded at least ten times. This chain joins TRBV12-3 or TRBV12-4 and TRBJ1-2; D is unresolved. Trimming removed 3 bases at V and 4 bases at J, with 12 bases between. CDR3 length equals 14 residues. In nucleotides, the CDR3 is TGTGCCAGCAGTTTTGGATCTGGGTCCTATGGCTACACCTTC. It codes for CASSFGSGSYGYTF.

This chain connects TRBV27 to TRBJ2-7, with D uncertain. Looked up from germline, CDR1 is MNHEY and CDR2 is SMNVEV (reference sequence). V lost 0 bases and J 0 bases, leaving 9 bases between the germline ends. The CDR3 spans 15 residues. CDR3 sequence reads: CASSLSQESSYEQYF. The CDR3 DNA reads TGTGCCAGCAGTTTATCGCAGGAAAGCTCCTACGAGCAGTACTTC.

The chain links TRBV2 to TRBJ1-2, with 8 bases matching TRBD1. With V trimmed by 2 bases and J by 5 bases, 4 bases remained unmatched. This CDR3 spans 14 amino acids. Germline V CDR1 and CDR2: SNHLY, FYNNEI. CDR3 sequence (DNA): TGTGCCAGCAGTGAACAGGGGGCGCGTTATGGCTACACCTTC. It translates to CASSEQGARYGYTF.

This clonotype was recorded at least ten times. The CDR3 loop reads CASSIVASGAYNEQFF. CDR3 in DNA: TGTGCCAGTAGTATAGTGGCTAGCGGGGCCTACAATGAGCAGTTCTTC. This sequence joins TRBV19 and TRBJ2-1; 9 bases fit TRBD2. Germline V gene lookup returns CDR1 LNHDA and CDR2 SQIVND (reference sequence). After removal of 1 base from V and 2 bases from J, the junction contained 3 bases not matched to a gene. The CDR3 has 16 amino acids. The variable domain in full, completed from reference TRBV19 and TRBJ2-1, reads DGGITQSPKYLFRKEGQNVTLSCEQNLNHDAMYWYRQDPGQGLRLIYYSQIVNDFQKGDIAEGYSVSREKKESFPLTVTSAQKNPTAFYLCASSIVASGAYNEQFFGPGTRLTVL.

This clonotype was detected ten times or more. This chain uses TRBV18 with TRBJ2-5, with a tentative D call TRBD2 (5 bases). Germline-derived CDR1 and CDR2 are KGHSH and LQKENI. V was trimmed by 6 bases and J by 7 bases, leaving 15 bases between them. There are 13 residues in the CDR3. The CDR3, as DNA: TGTGCCAGCTCGACCGGGGAAGTGGGGACCCAGTACTTC. Residues: CASSTGEVGTQYF.

The sample holds a few counts of this clonotype. The chain employs TRBV19 and TRBJ2-3; the D call may be TRBD1 or TRBD2 (6 bases each). The CDR3 runs 16 residues. The germline CDR1 and CDR2 sequences are LNHDA and SQIVND (reference sequence). The ends were cut back, 5 bases at V and 2 bases at J, with 17 bases in the middle. The CDR3 bases are TGTGCCAGTAGTCACGGGGGCGCCGATTCCACAGATACGCAGTATTTT. Its translation is CASSHGGADSTDTQYF. Complete variable domain (other parts from reference TRBV19 and TRBJ2-3): DGGITQSPKYLFRKEGQNVTLSCEQNLNHDAMYWYRQDPGQGLRLIYYSQIVNDFQKGDIAEGYSVSREKKESFPLTVTSAQKNPTAFYLCASSHGGADSTDTQYFGPGTRLTVL.

This chain joins TRBV27 and TRBJ1-5, with unresolved D. CDR1 is MNHEY and CDR2 is SMNVEV in the germline V gene (reference sequence). Trimming took off 6 bases at V and 2 bases at J, with 14 bases between the two ends. This CDR3 has 15 amino acids. CDR3 residues: CASRSLASGNQPQHF. In DNA form, the CDR3 reads TGTGCCAGCAGGTCGCTCGCCAGTGGCAATCAGCCCCAGCATTTT.

This clonotype was recorded at least ten times. The chain carries TRBV4-1 and TRBJ2-2; TRBD2 might be the D (6 bases). Per the germline V gene, CDR1 is MGHRA and CDR2 is YSYEKL. Trimming pared 4 bases from V and 5 bases from J, leaving 14 bases between. This CDR3 contains 15 residues. The CDR3 sequence: CASSLTSGTTGELFF. Written as DNA, the CDR3 is TGCGCCAGCAGCCTAACTTCCGGGACTACCGGGGAGCTGTTTTTT.

About this clonotype itself: A junction end diverges from the germline sequence, so it may reflect a read error. This sequence joins TRBV7-2 and TRBJ2-3, with D possibly TRBD2 on 5 matching bases. There are 17 residues in the CDR3. CDR1 and CDR2 from the germline V gene are SGHTA and FQGNSA. The DNA for the CDR3 is TGTGCCAGCAGCCAACCAGACCGAGCGGAAACCTCAGATACGCAGTGTTTT. Encoded protein: CASSQPDRAETSDTQCF.

The V gene is TRBV20-1, the J gene TRBJ1-5; D ambiguous. CDR3 size: 15 residues. CDR1 is DFQATT, CDR2 SNEGSKA, per germline (reference sequence). The V and J ends lost 0 bases and 0 bases respectively, with 9 bases between them. The CDR3 region is CSAREGVNSNQPQHF. In DNA, the CDR3 is TGCAGTGCTAGAGAGGGAGTTAATAGCAATCAGCCCCAGCATTTT.

The chain joins TRBV2 to TRBJ2-2, with no clear D. The germline V gene has CDR1 SNHLY and CDR2 FYNNEI. With 6 bases removed from V and 3 bases from J, the gap between germline ends came to 11 bases. The CDR3 has 14 amino acids. The CDR3: CASSDLGYTGELFF. CDR3 bases: TGTGCCAGCAGCGATTTGGGGTACACCGGGGAGCTGTTTTTT. Using reference TRBV2 and TRBJ2-2 for the parts outside the CDR3, the full variable domain is EPEVTQTPSHQVTQMGQEVILRCVPISNHLYFYWYRQILGQKVEFLVSFYNNEISEKSEIFDDQFSVERPDGSNFTLKIRSTKLEDSAMYFCASSDLGYTGELFFGEGSRLTVL.

The sample holds a few counts of this clonotype. The rearrangement uses TRBV20-1 and TRBJ2-2, with D tentatively TRBD2 (5 bases). Per the germline V gene, CDR1 is DFQATT and CDR2 is SNEGSKA (reference sequence). This CDR3 is 14 amino acids long. V lost 6 bases and J lost 6, with 17 bases in between. Written as DNA, the CDR3 is TGCAGTGCCCGTACACCCTTCGGGGCCGGGGAGCTGTTTTTT. Translating it yields CSARTPFGAGELFF.

The table lists this clonotype with a few counts. The CDR3 DNA reads as TGCAGCGTTGAAAGTTACTACGAGCAGTACTTC. The encoded protein is CSVESYYEQYF. The chain couples TRBV29-1 to TRBJ2-7, with D hard to call. CDR1 and CDR2 from the germline V gene are SQVTM and ANQGSEA. The CDR3 has 11 residues. V was shortened by 2 bases and J by 3 bases, with 5 bases between the two germline ends.

The CDR3 is CASSIDSGYHQPQHF. CDR3 nucleotide sequence: TGTGCCAGCAGTATTGACTCGGGGTATCATCAGCCCCAGCATTTT. This chain links TRBV2 with TRBJ1-5; D gene ambiguous. CDR3 length: 15 residues. Trimming stripped 5 bases from V and 5 bases from J, with 16 bases between. The germline V gene encodes CDR1 SNHLY and CDR2 FYNNEI.

This clonotype was counted at least ten times. CDR3 loop: CASSLLGVSYEQYF. The CDR3 DNA reads as TGTGCCAGCAGTTTACTCGGGGTTTCCTACGAGCAGTACTTC. J is TRBJ2-7 and V is TRBV28; D is perhaps TRBD2 (5 bases). The V end lost 2 bases, the J end lost 1 base, and 9 bases lay between the germline ends. This CDR3 region has 14 residues. Looked up from germline, CDR1 is MDHEN and CDR2 is SYDVKM.